Included here is one T cell receptor (beta chain) sequence, with context. As yet, its antigen is unknown. Repertoires were generated with immunoSEQ multiplex PCR, while TCRdb's copy carries only in-frame clones and drops some. Seen here are 150,000 or so clones, around 93% observed once, and the top ten hold 1.5% to 2%. These data are taken from a study of cytomegalovirus exposure and HLA in healthy donors. Study-level points and caveats: The investigators catalogued 150 to 200 TCR beta chains as cytomegalovirus-associated.

The CDR3 consists of 13 residues. Per the germline V gene, CDR1 is SQVTM and CDR2 is ANQGSEA. The ends were cut back, 7 bases at V and 2 bases at J, with 9 bases in the middle. The J gene is TRBJ1-6, the V gene TRBV29-1; tentative D call: TRBD1 (6 bases). The source of this sequence is a man in his late teens or twenties in good health and CMV-seropositive. Sample: PBMCs. Here the CDR3 DNA reads TGCAGCGCCCGGGACACCTATAATTCACCCCTCCACTTT. Encoded protein: CSARDTYNSPLHF.